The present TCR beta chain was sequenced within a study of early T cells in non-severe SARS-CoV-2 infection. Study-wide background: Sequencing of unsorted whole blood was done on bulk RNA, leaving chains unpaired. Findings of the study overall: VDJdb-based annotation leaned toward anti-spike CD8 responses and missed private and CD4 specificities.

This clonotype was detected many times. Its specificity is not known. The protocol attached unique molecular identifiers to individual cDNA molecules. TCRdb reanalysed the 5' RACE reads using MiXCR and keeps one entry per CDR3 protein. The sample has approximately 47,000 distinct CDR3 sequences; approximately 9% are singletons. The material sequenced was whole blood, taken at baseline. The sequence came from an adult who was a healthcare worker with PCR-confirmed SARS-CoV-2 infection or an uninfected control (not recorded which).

CDR3 coding DNA: TGCAGTGCTACCTACTTGGGGGGTAACACTGAAGCTTTCTTT. Encoded protein: CSATYLGGNTEAFF. The chain links TRBV20-1 to TRBJ1-1, with D possibly TRBD1 on 5 matching bases. The ends were cut back, 4 bases at V and 2 bases at J, with 14 bases in the middle. The CDR3 sequence is 14 residues long. Looked up from germline, CDR1 is DFQATT and CDR2 is SNEGSKA (reference sequence).